The 23 T cell receptor beta chains below all came from one sample that was sequenced in a study of blood T cell repertoires in COVID-19. Here immunoSEQ multiplex PCR was the method, and the copy in TCRdb shows in-frame clones only, minus some. This table has some 97,000 clones, around 90% appearing once. Sequencing input: peripheral blood. The source is a man in his 70s with acute or convalescent COVID-19.

The V and J genes are TRBV6-1 and TRBJ2-7; D not resolved. Trimming cost V 2 bases and J 0 bases, with 8 bases left between them. This CDR3 comprises 14 residues. CDR1 and CDR2 (germline): MNHNS, SASEGT. The CDR3 reads CASSEQILSYEQYF. DNA for the CDR3: TGTGCCAGCAGTGAACAGATCCTCTCCTACGAGCAGTACTTC.

This rearrangement joins TRBV6-1 to TRBJ2-7, with a possible D match to TRBD2 (6 bases). V lost 1 base and J 4 bases, leaving 17 bases between the germline ends. Germline CDR1 reads MNHNS; CDR2 reads SASEGT. This CDR3 spans 16 amino acids. DNA of the CDR3: TGTGCCAGCAGTGAAGTGGGGGGTAGGACCCCTTACGAGCAGTACTTC. Protein sequence: CASSEVGGRTPYEQYF.

The rearrangement joins TRBV29-1 to TRBJ2-5, with 9 bases fitting TRBD1. In germline, CDR1 is SQVTM, CDR2 ANQGSEA. CDR3 length: 14 amino acids. J was trimmed by 3 bases and V by 6 bases; bases with no gene match: 8. DNA for the CDR3: TGCAGCGTCACACAGGGGGCGCGGGAAGAGACCCAGTACTTC. Protein product: CSVTQGAREETQYF.

The chain has TRBV11-2 and TRBJ1-6; 11 positions match TRBD1. The J segment lost 7 bases and the V segment lost 1 base, leaving 9 bases of the junction unmatched. This CDR3 has 18 residues. The germline CDR1 and CDR2 sequences are SGHAT and FQNNGV. CDR3 region: CASSLVSIGTGGNSPLHF. The CDR3 region has the DNA TGTGCCAGCAGCTTAGTTTCTATAGGGACAGGGGGAAATTCACCCCTCCACTTT. Combining the CDR3 with reference TRBV11-2 and TRBJ1-6 gives the whole variable domain EAGVAQSPRYKIIEKRQSVAFWCNPISGHATLYWYQQILGQGPKLLIQFQNNGVVDDSQLPKDRFSAERLKGVDSTLKIQPAKLEDSAVYLCASSLVSIGTGGNSPLHFGNGTRLTVT.

The rearrangement uses TRBV5-6 and TRBJ2-5; 7 bases line up with TRBD1. This CDR3 comprises 15 residues. Germline V gene sequence: CDR1 SGHDT, CDR2 YYEEEE. The ends lost 0 bases at V and 5 bases at J; junction bases unmatched: 7. The CDR3 DNA is TGTGCCAGCAGCTTGGGTGACAGGGAACTTGAGACCCAGTACTTC. Translating gives CASSLGDRELETQYF.

The V gene is TRBV11-3, the J gene TRBJ1-1; D is undetermined. CDR1 and CDR2 from the germline V gene are SGHNT and YENEEA. V lost 5 bases, J lost 0 bases, and 13 bases lay in between. CDR3 length: 15 residues. The CDR3 region is CASSGGPTMNTEAFF. DNA for the CDR3: TGTGCCAGCAGCGGAGGTCCGACTATGAACACTGAAGCTTTCTTT.

This chain connects TRBV5-5 to TRBJ1-5; D not resolved. Germline V lookup: CDR1 SGHKS, CDR2 YYEKEE (reference sequence). The CDR3 is 13 residues long. The V end lost 5 bases, the J end lost 3 bases, and 9 bases lay between the germline ends. In DNA, the CDR3 is TGTGCCAGCAGTGTCGACACCAATCAGCCCCAGCATTTT. Translation gives CASSVDTNQPQHF.

The J gene is TRBJ2-1, the V gene TRBV13; D uncertain. This CDR3 region has 14 residues. The V and J ends lost 0 bases and 4 bases respectively, with 7 bases between them. Germline loops: CDR1 PRHDT, CDR2 FYEKMQ (reference sequence). The CDR3 loop is CASSLGRNYNEQFF. The CDR3 bases are TGTGCCAGCAGCTTAGGGCGCAATTACAATGAGCAGTTCTTC.

This chain links TRBV19 with TRBJ2-3; 9 bases line up with TRBD2. Germline values: CDR1 LNHDA, CDR2 SQIVND (reference sequence). The CDR3 is 19 residues long. Unmatched junction bases numbered 18, after V lost 5 bases and J lost 3 bases. CDR3 coding DNA: TGTGCCAGTAGTGGTGGGCGAATTAGCGGGAGTGGAGAGACAGATACGCAGTATTTT. Translated, it gives CASSGGRISGSGETDTQYF.

This chain links TRBV10-2 with TRBJ2-3; no firm D call. Trimming removed 4 bases from V and 0 bases from J, with 2 bases in between. The CDR3 covers 12 residues. Germline loops: CDR1 WSHSY, CDR2 SAAADI. The CDR3 DNA reads as TGCGCCAGCAGTGCTAGCACAGATACGCAGTATTTT. Protein: CASSASTDTQYF.

V and J are TRBV20-1 and TRBJ2-5, with TRBD1 matching over 8 bases. Germline trimming cut 6 bases from V and 7 bases from J; bases unmatched to any gene: 4. Germline-derived CDR1 and CDR2 are DFQATT and SNEGSKA (reference sequence). CDR3 length equals 11 residues. The CDR3 spells CSADRGGTQYF. The CDR3 nucleotides read TGCAGTGCAGACAGGGGAGGGACCCAGTACTTC.

The V gene is TRBV5-8, the J gene TRBJ2-1, with D possibly TRBD2 on 5 matching bases. The V gene's germline CDR1 is SGHTS and CDR2 YDEGEE. The CDR3 spans 15 residues. V shed 0 bases and J shed 4 bases, with 11 bases lying between them. CDR3: CASSLDPSFYNEQFF. CDR3 nucleotides: TGTGCCAGCAGCTTGGATCCTAGCTTTTACAATGAGCAGTTCTTC.

The CDR3 sequence is CASSRQLVNEQYF. The CDR3 region has the DNA TGTGCCAGTAGTAGACAGCTTGTAAACGAGCAGTACTTC. This chain links TRBV19 with TRBJ2-7; D might be TRBD1 (5 bases). CDR1 and CDR2 from the germline V gene are LNHDA and SQIVND (reference sequence). V was clipped by 4 bases and J by 5 bases, with 12 bases between them. This CDR3 region has 13 residues.

This clone has just a few counts. The chain uses TRBV27 and TRBJ2-1; D perhaps matches TRBD2 (5 bases). The CDR3 extends over 15 amino acids. The ends were cut back, 2 bases at V and 7 bases at J, with 15 bases in the middle. Germline V CDR1 and CDR2: MNHEY, SMNVEV (reference sequence). This CDR3 is CASSLGLRFSNEQFF. The CDR3 DNA reads as TGTGCCAGCAGTTTAGGACTCCGATTCTCAAATGAGCAGTTCTTC.

This chain joins TRBV2 and TRBJ1-5, with 7 bases matching TRBD1. The V segment lost 2 bases and the J segment 7 bases; nucleotides outside the gene matches: 11. The CDR3 loop spans 16 amino acids. Germline V lookup: CDR1 SNHLY, CDR2 FYNNEI. CDR3 sequence: CASSEFQTGSGQPQHF. DNA of the CDR3: TGTGCCAGCAGTGAATTTCAGACAGGGTCGGGGCAGCCCCAGCATTTT.

The V and J genes are TRBV19 and TRBJ2-7; 8 bases match TRBD1. From germline, CDR1 is LNHDA and CDR2 SQIVND (reference sequence). Germline trimming cut 1 base from V and 2 bases from J; bases unmatched to any gene: 4. The CDR3 consists of 15 residues. The CDR3 coding sequence is TGTGCCAGTAGTATAGCTACAGGGGGAACCTACGAGCAGTACTTC. Protein sequence: CASSIATGGTYEQYF.

The chain uses TRBV9 and TRBJ2-7, with TRBD1 identical over 9 bases. The junction had 9 bases not matched to a gene; V was cut back by 3 bases and J by 5 bases. Germline values: CDR1 SGDLS, CDR2 YYNGEE. The CDR3 runs 15 residues. DNA of the CDR3: TGTGCCAGCAGCGCCCGTACAGGGGGCTACCACGAGCAGTACTTC. It yields the protein CASSARTGGYHEQYF.

The chain links TRBV7-2 to TRBJ1-5; D is possibly TRBD1 (5 bases). Germline CDR1 is SGHTA and CDR2 is FQGNSA. Trimming left V 5 bases short and J 6 bases short, with 17 bases between. This CDR3 is built from 15 residues. The CDR3 DNA sequence: TGTGCCAGCAGCGTACAGGCCGTGGGGGGTCAGCCCCAGCATTTT. Its translation is CASSVQAVGGQPQHF.

This chain links TRBV2 with TRBJ1-1; tentative D call: TRBD1 (5 bases). Looked up from germline, CDR1 is SNHLY and CDR2 is FYNNEI. V lost 1 base, J lost 3 bases, and 9 bases lay in between. The CDR3 runs 14 residues. CDR3 DNA sequence: TGTGCCAGCAGTGAAGGGGGGGTTTACACTGAAGCTTTCTTT. This sequence encodes CASSEGGVYTEAFF.

The chain carries TRBV5-1 and TRBJ2-3; possibly TRBD1 for D (6 bases). V lost 0 bases and J lost 4, with 12 bases in between. The CDR3 contains 15 residues. Germline CDR1 reads SGHRS; CDR2 reads YFSETQ. The CDR3 spells CASSLGRGSADTQYF. CDR3 DNA sequence: TGCGCCAGCAGCTTGGGCAGGGGTAGCGCAGATACGCAGTATTTT.

The chain combines TRBV10-2 with TRBJ2-7, with a tentative D call TRBD2 (6 bases). This CDR3 contains 15 residues. V shed 6 bases and J shed 0 bases, with 15 bases lying between them. Germline V CDR1 and CDR2: WSHSY, SAAADI. The CDR3 coding sequence is TGCGCCAGCAGGGTTGATAGCGGTAGCTCCTACGAGCAGTACTTC. This sequence encodes CASRVDSGSSYEQYF.

The V call is TRBV11-1, the J call TRBJ2-2; a possible D gene is TRBD2 (6 bases). Per germline, CDR1 SGHAT and CDR2 FQDESV (reference sequence). Between the trimmed V and J ends, which lost 5 bases and 2 bases, there was a span of 15 bases. CDR3 length: 16 amino acids. The CDR3, as DNA: TGTGCCAGCAGCGCGCCCGGACTAACTAACACCGGGGAGCTGTTTTTT. As protein: CASSAPGLTNTGELFF.

The rearrangement joins TRBV19 to TRBJ2-1; 12 bases fit TRBD2. Trimming took 5 bases from V and 5 from J; bases not matched to a gene: 4. Looked up from germline, CDR1 is LNHDA and CDR2 is SQIVND (reference sequence). This CDR3 is built from 15 residues. DNA of the CDR3: TGTGCCAGTAGTGGGACTAGCGGGCGCAACAATGAGCAGTTCTTC. Translating it yields CASSGTSGRNNEQFF.